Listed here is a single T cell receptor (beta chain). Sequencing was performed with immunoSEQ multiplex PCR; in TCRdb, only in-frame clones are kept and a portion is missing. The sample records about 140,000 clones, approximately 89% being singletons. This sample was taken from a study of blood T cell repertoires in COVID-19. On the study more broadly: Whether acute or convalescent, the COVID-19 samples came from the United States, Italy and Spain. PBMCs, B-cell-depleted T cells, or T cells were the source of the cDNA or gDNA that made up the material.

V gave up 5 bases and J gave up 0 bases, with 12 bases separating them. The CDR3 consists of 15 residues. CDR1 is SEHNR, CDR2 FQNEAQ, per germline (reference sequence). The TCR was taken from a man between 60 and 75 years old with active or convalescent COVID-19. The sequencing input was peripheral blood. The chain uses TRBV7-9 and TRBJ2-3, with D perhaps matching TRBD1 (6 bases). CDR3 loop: CASSRGQPSTDTQYF. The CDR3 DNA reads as TGTGCCAGCAGCCGCGGACAGCCCAGCACAGATACGCAGTATTTT.